The sequence of this T cell receptor (beta chain) was determined in a study of graft-versus-host responses after intestinal transplantation. Study summary: Recipients had multivisceral, liver-intestinal, or isolated intestinal transplants.

Sequenced by immunoSEQ multiplex PCR; TCRdb stores in-frame clones only, minus some. The sample lists some 140,000 clones, around 90% occurring once. Remarks on this clone: Antigen specificity is unknown.

This material consisted of unstimulated CD4+ T cells sorted from spleen or lymph node cells, taken before intestinal transplant. The source of this sequence is a human donor who received an intestinal transplant.

The CDR3 here is CASSVVGPSSYNEQFF. DNA of the CDR3: TGTGCCAGCAGCGTAGTAGGTCCAAGCTCCTACAATGAGCAGTTCTTC. The chain carries TRBV9 and TRBJ2-1; D remains unclear. The CDR3 sequence is 16 residues long. The germline CDR1 and CDR2 sequences are SGDLS and YYNGEE. V shed 0 bases and J shed 0 bases, with 10 bases lying between them.